The rows below give T cell receptor beta chains drawn from one sample of a study of tumor-infiltrating lymphocytes in glioblastoma multiforme. One entry per CDR3 protein, called by TCRdb with MiXCR from the multiplex PCR reads. In the table there are around 10,000 distinct CDR3 sequences, around 64% of which are singletons. Material for sequencing was brain tumor tissue. These TCRs come from a male donor with glioblastoma. Both conserved end residues are part of each CDR3. The D gene is left open where the match is weak. Not all rows give a size; the values are once, few, many and, for expanded clones, a class.

size: many; V: TRBV5-6; J: TRBJ2-5; D: .; CDR3: CASSSEEEETQYF; DNA: TGCGCCAGCAGCTCGGAGGAAGAAGAGACCCAGTACTTC
size: .; V: TRBV11-3; J: TRBJ2-2; D: TRBD2; CDR3: CASSTTSRLAGETGELFF; DNA: TGTGCCAGCAGCACCACCTCCAGACTAGCGGGAGAAACCGGGGAGCTGTTTTTT
size: .; V: TRBV20-1; J: TRBJ2-4; D: TRBD1; CDR3: CSARDPDRRIRNAKNIQCF; DNA: TGCAGTGCTAGAGACCCGGACAGGAGGATTCGGAACGCCAAAAACATTCAGTGCTTC
size: .; V: TRBV12-3/TRBV12-4; J: TRBJ1-2; D: TRBD1; CDR3: CASSLMPGTGDAYGYTF; DNA: TGTGCCAGCAGTCTGATGCCAGGGACAGGGGACGCCTATGGCTACACCTTC
size: many; V: TRBV5-1; J: TRBJ2-2; D: TRBD2; CDR3: CASSEGLAGVDGELFF; DNA: TGCGCCAGCAGCGAGGGACTAGCGGGAGTAGACGGGGAGCTGTTTTTT
size: once; V: TRBV20-1; J: TRBJ2-7; D: TRBD2; CDR3: CSVRGPGLSVVEQYF; DNA: TGCAGTGTTAGAGGGCCGGGACTATCTGTGGTCGAGCAGTACTTC
size: .; V: TRBV11-2; J: TRBJ2-7; D: .; CDR3: CASSLVGLSFYEQHF; DNA: TGTGCCAGCAGCTTAGTAGGCTTGAGCTTCTACGAGCAGCACTTC
size: .; V: TRBV6-5; J: TRBJ1-4; D: .; CDR3: CASSRRQASNEKLFF; DNA: TGTGCCAGCAGCCGCCGACAGGCATCTAATGAAAAACTGTTTTTT
size: .; V: TRBV6-1; J: TRBJ2-7; D: .; CDR3: CASSDHFGGMTYEQYF; DNA: TGTGCCAGCAGTGACCACTTCGGGGGAATGACCTACGAGCAGTACTTC
size: once; V: TRBV11-2; J: TRBJ2-1; D: TRBD1; CDR3: CSSSLAVRGPSRNEQLF; DNA: TGTAGCAGCAGCTTAGCAGTAAGGGGGCCTTCGCGCAATGAGCAGTTATTC
size: medium-sized; V: TRBV20-1; J: TRBJ2-7; D: .; CDR3: CSASIATAYEQYF; DNA: TGCAGTGCTAGTATCGCGACAGCCTACGAGCAGTACTTC
size: .; V: TRBV6-5; J: TRBJ1-4; D: TRBD1; CDR3: CASGNEGQGDAKLFF; DNA: TGTGCCAGCGGTAACGAGGGACAGGGGGATGCAAAACTGTTTTTT
size: medium-sized; V: TRBV4-1; J: TRBJ2-7; D: .; CDR3: CASSQDWGYEQYF; DNA: TGCGCCAGCAGCCAAGATTGGGGGTACGAGCAGTACTTC